These T cell receptor beta chains were read from a single sample in a study of shared clonotypes between healthy human individuals. The data were produced by immunoSEQ multiplex PCR, yet TCRdb's version contains in-frame clones alone and is incomplete. This sample has about 79,000 clones; 60% to 80% occur once, and the top ten carry over 50%. Material for sequencing was memory CD8+ T cells sorted from blood. These receptors came from a man younger than 45 in good health. The CDR3 runs from the conserved cysteine through the conserved F or W.

J	V	CDR3
TRBJ1-5	TRBV27	CASSSSGDQPQHF
TRBJ2-1	TRBV7-6	CASSLRIGGGYNEQFF
TRBJ1-5	TRBV6-5	CASSYSAGNQPQHF
TRBJ2-2	TRBV7-2	CASSFERHSSSELFF
TRBJ2-2	TRBV29-1	CSAKGGGDTGELFF
TRBJ2-1	TRBV13	CASSKMGLAESGNEQFF
TRBJ2-1	TRBV6-4	CASSEDGRAYNEQFF
TRBJ2-2	TRBV7-3	CASSSRGGGQGPGELFF
TRBJ2-6	TRBV15	CATSREDGVGAGANVLTF
TRBJ1-2	TRBV7-8	CASLRGPGDYGYTF
TRBJ2-3	TRBV2	CASAKGGRGSDTQYF
TRBJ2-7	TRBV6-5	CASRSVSGDYEQYF
TRBJ2-1	TRBV6-1	CASRLAGGDEQFF
TRBJ2-3	TRBV28	CASRRTSGRSDTQYF
TRBJ2-4	TRBV7-9	CASSPDWTSLAKNIQYF
TRBJ2-1	TRBV25-1	CASSDRDSGLINNEQFF
TRBJ1-1	TRBV6-1	CASSEAESAGNTEAFF
TRBJ1-5	TRBV2	CASTAGNSNQPQHF
TRBJ2-3	TRBV2	CASSARTSGTDTQYF
TRBJ2-7	TRBV28	CASSTGTGGYEQYF
TRBJ2-7	TRBV2	CASSEYEQYF
TRBJ2-3	TRBV18	CASSPFQTGGRDTQYF
TRBJ1-2	TRBV19	CASSIDTNYGYTF
TRBJ2-7	TRBV27	CASSPDRGRYEQYF
TRBJ2-2	TRBV7-9	CASSKIQGTGELFF
TRBJ1-1	TRBV6-6	CASSLTTEAFF
TRBJ2-7	TRBV4-2	CASSLGGGRNYEQYF
TRBJ2-3	TRBV5-1	CASSSAVISSTDTQYF
TRBJ2-1	TRBV7-9	CASRAPAGTSRYNEQFF
TRBJ2-3	TRBV29-1	CSVSIGSETDTQYF
TRBJ1-2	TRBV5-4	CASSLGTGGAQFYTF
TRBJ2-7	TRBV27	CASSLVFRLNEQYF
TRBJ2-7	TRBV4-1	CASSRGMSIYEQYF
TRBJ2-1	TRBV5-4	CASSLSGTINEQFF
TRBJ2-7	TRBV6-6	CASSYSASYEQYF
TRBJ1-5	TRBV19	CASSIRGERQNSNQPQHF
TRBJ2-5	TRBV6-6	CASSPGFGETQYF
TRBJ2-1	TRBV10-1	CASSRDSNYNEQFF
TRBJ2-3	TRBV5-1	CASSLLAGTDTQYF
TRBJ1-1	TRBV6-6	CASSLIGGTEAFF
TRBJ2-5	TRBV18	CASFGQAETQYF
TRBJ2-7	TRBV28	CASTSISYEQYF
TRBJ1-2	TRBV2	CASSGTLESGYGYTF
TRBJ2-7	TRBV29-1	CSVEFRGARYEQYF
TRBJ2-3	TRBV6-1	CASSVRGARTDTQYF